Below, one TCR beta chain is given with its context. The source of the sample is a study of blood T cell repertoires in COVID-19. Study-level information: Specimens from acute and convalescent COVID-19 originated in the United States, Italy and Spain.

Sequencing used immunoSEQ multiplex PCR; TCRdb keeps in-frame clones, though not all of them. The table lists some 330,000 clones, around four fifths of them singletons. Germline V gene sequence: CDR1 SGHKS, CDR2 YYEKEE (reference sequence). This CDR3 has 12 residues. Trimming removed 4 bases from V and 6 bases from J, with 10 bases in between. This TCR was recovered from a woman between 45 and 65 years old who had recovered from COVID-19. This rearrangement joins TRBV5-5 to TRBJ1-1; tentatively, D is TRBD1 (6 bases). The sequenced sample consisted of PBMCs or T cells enriched from blood (not recorded which). The CDR3 loop is CASSRQGSEAFF. The DNA of the CDR3 is TGTGCCAGCAGCCGTCAGGGGTCTGAAGCTTTCTTT.